These 27 T cell receptor beta chains came from one sample sequenced in a study of shared clonotypes between healthy human individuals. Positively selected for CCR7, the CD45RO-negative cells used as naive CD8 cells excluded terminally differentiated effector memory CD45RA+ cells. Using immunoSEQ multiplex PCR, the repertoire was profiled, and TCRdb retains in-frame clones only, with some absent. This table holds 550,000 to 650,000 clones, approximately 96% found once. The specimen sequenced was naive CD8+ T cells sorted from blood. The receptor set was obtained from a woman aged 25-40 years in good health.

This clone was seen once. The J gene is TRBJ2-3, the V gene TRBV5-1, with TRBD2 identical over 7 bases. Germline V CDR1 and CDR2: SGHRS, YFSETQ. J lost 6 bases, V lost 5 bases, and 15 bases had no gene match. This CDR3 is built from 16 residues. In DNA form, the CDR3 reads TGCGCCAGCAGTCTCATGGGGAGGGGACCTGGGGATACGCAGTATTTT. This translates into CASSLMGRGPGDTQYF.

This clone came up once. The J gene is TRBJ1-3, the V gene TRBV9; D uncertain. The germline gives CDR1 SGDLS, CDR2 YYNGEE. The CDR3 totals 15 residues. Trimming removed 1 base from V and 2 bases from J, with 10 bases in between. The CDR3 is CASSVLEGAGNTIYF. The CDR3 nucleotides read TGTGCCAGCAGCGTACTTGAGGGTGCTGGAAACACCATATATTTT.

The chain recombines TRBV5-1 with TRBJ2-3; D may be TRBD1 or TRBD2 (6 bases each). V shed 1 base and J shed 4 bases, with 13 bases lying between them. Germline V gene data show CDR1 as SGHRS and CDR2 as YFSETQ. The CDR3 is 15 amino acids. The CDR3 sequence is CASSLMGGRADTQYF. The CDR3 coding sequence is TGCGCCAGCAGCTTGATGGGGGGCAGGGCAGATACGCAGTATTTT.

The chain links TRBV18 to TRBJ2-7; no definite D call. V shed 6 bases and J shed 6 bases, with 15 bases lying between them. CDR3 size: 13 residues. Per the germline V gene, CDR1 is KGHSH and CDR2 is LQKENI. The CDR3 loop reads CASSPGGVPEQYF. The CDR3 nucleotides are TGTGCCAGCTCCCCCGGTGGAGTTCCCGAGCAGTACTTC.

The CDR3 sequence is CASSSGRRYNEQYF. The CDR3 DNA sequence: TGTGCCAGCAGTTCCGGGAGACGTTACAACGAGCAGTACTTC. The genes are TRBV28 and TRBJ2-7, with TRBD2 as a possible D gene (6 bases). V lost 4 bases, J lost 5 bases, and 15 bases lay in between. Germline CDR1 reads MDHEN; CDR2 reads SYDVKM. This CDR3 has 14 residues.

The J gene is TRBJ1-2, the V gene TRBV28; TRBD1 aligns across 7 bases. This CDR3 has 17 amino acids. Germline loops: CDR1 MDHEN, CDR2 SYDVKM. V lost 4 bases and J lost 4; bases outside the gene matches: 15. CDR3 DNA: TGTGCCAGCAGTTCCACACTTTCCCGGGACAGCTTCTATGGCTACACCTTC. This codes for CASSSTLSRDSFYGYTF.

This chain links TRBV29-1 with TRBJ2-7; 7 bases agree with TRBD2. This CDR3 is built from 14 residues. The germline gives CDR1 SQVTM, CDR2 ANQGSEA. The V and J ends lost 4 bases and 4 bases, in that order; junction bases with no gene match: 10. CDR3 residues: CSVGSLREEYEQYF. The CDR3 DNA reads TGCAGCGTTGGGAGCCTACGGGAGGAGTACGAGCAGTACTTC.

The rearrangement joins TRBV5-6 to TRBJ1-3; D perhaps matches TRBD1 (6 bases). CDR3 length equals 16 residues. V shed 1 base and J shed 3 bases, with 14 bases lying between them. CDR1 and CDR2 (germline): SGHDT, YYEEEE. CDR3 region: CASSLWSRGLGNTIYF. The CDR3 DNA reads as TGTGCCAGCAGCTTGTGGTCGCGGGGGCTTGGAAACACCATATATTTT.

The V call is TRBV28, the J call TRBJ2-2; D unclear. The CDR3 sequence is 14 residues long. V lost 9 bases and J lost 0, with 11 bases in between. Per germline, CDR1 MDHEN and CDR2 SYDVKM. The CDR3, as DNA: TGTGCCAGTAATCCGACCACGAACACCGGGGAGCTGTTTTTT. Protein sequence: CASNPTTNTGELFF.

Of note for this clone: Other DNA sequences in this sample translate to the same CDR3. The gene calls are TRBV5-1 and TRBJ2-7; D is possibly TRBD2 (5 bases). With 4 bases removed from V and 4 bases from J, the gap between germline ends came to 9 bases. Looked up from germline, CDR1 is SGHRS and CDR2 is YFSETQ. This CDR3 has 12 residues. The CDR3 reads CASSPTGYEQYF. CDR3 sequence (DNA): TGCGCCAGCAGCCCCACGGGGTACGAGCAGTACTTC.

The V and J genes are TRBV9 and TRBJ2-2, with D perhaps matching TRBD1 (6 bases). Trimming removed 3 bases from V and 3 bases from J, with 12 bases in between. CDR3 length: 15 amino acids. The germline V gene encodes CDR1 SGDLS and CDR2 YYNGEE. The CDR3 region has the DNA TGTGCCAGCAGCGGACAGGCTGGGGACACCGGGGAGCTGTTTTTT. Protein: CASSGQAGDTGELFF.

The chain couples TRBV6-6 to TRBJ1-4, with TRBD1 matching over 7 bases. The junction had 2 bases not matched to a gene; V was cut back by 0 bases and J by 4 bases. CDR3 length equals 15 residues. Germline assignment: CDR1 MNHNY and CDR2 SVGAGI (reference sequence). The CDR3 DNA sequence: TGTGCCAGCAGTTACTCCCAGGGGGGTAATGAAAAACTGTTTTTT. Translation gives CASSYSQGGNEKLFF.

This chain uses TRBV15 with TRBJ2-1, with TRBD2 identical over 7 bases. This CDR3 spans 13 amino acids. The germline V gene encodes CDR1 LNHNV and CDR2 YYDKDF (reference sequence). The junction had 15 bases not matched to a gene; V was cut back by 6 bases and J by 16 bases. CDR3 protein: CATRSNREDPQFF. CDR3 DNA: TGTGCCACCAGATCTAATCGGGAGGACCCCCAATTCTTC. Using reference TRBV15 and TRBJ2-1 for the parts outside the CDR3, the full variable domain is DAMVIQNPRYQVTQFGKPVTLSCSQTLNHNVMYWYQQKSSQAPKLLFHYYDKDFNNEADTPDNFQSRRPNTSFCFLDIRSPGLGDTAMYLCATRSNREDPQFFGPGTRLTVL.

This rearrangement joins TRBV28 to TRBJ2-3; TRBD2 matches at 10 bases. Losses at the gene ends were 2 bases for V and 2 bases for J; bases not matched to a gene: 7. CDR3 size: 17 residues. Germline V CDR1 and CDR2: MDHEN, SYDVKM. CDR3 coding DNA: TGTGCCAGCAGTTTAGGCCTAGCGGGAGTTGACACAGATACGCAGTATTTT. Protein sequence: CASSLGLAGVDTDTQYF.

The chain recombines TRBV29-1 with TRBJ2-2; the D is unclear. This CDR3 contains 12 residues. Germline lookup yields CDR1 SQVTM and CDR2 ANQGSEA. Trimming removed 3 bases from V and 7 bases from J, with 9 bases in between. For the CDR3, the DNA is TGCAGCGTTGAGGGTCAGTACGGGGAGCTGTTTTTT. Its protein product is CSVEGQYGELFF.

Remarks on this clone: This same CDR3 is encoded by further DNA sequences in the sample. The CDR3 protein is CASSFSGEQYF. The CDR3 nucleotides are TGTGCCAGCAGTTTTAGCGGCGAGCAGTACTTC. The chain employs TRBV27 and TRBJ2-7; a weak D match, TRBD2 (6 bases). The CDR3 has 11 amino acids. CDR1 is MNHEY and CDR2 is SMNVEV in the germline V gene (reference sequence). The V gene lost 3 bases and the J gene lost 6 bases, with 6 bases spanning the gap.

The V call is TRBV27, the J call TRBJ1-2, with a tentative D call TRBD1 (5 bases). The CDR3 totals 15 residues. The germline V gene encodes CDR1 MNHEY and CDR2 SMNVEV (reference sequence). Trimming took 6 bases from V and 3 from J, leaving 17 bases between them. CDR3 in amino acids: CASSPGFGGYYGYTF. In DNA, the CDR3 is TGTGCCAGCAGCCCGGGCTTCGGGGGGTACTATGGCTACACCTTC.

This chain joins TRBV7-9 and TRBJ1-2; D unresolved. Germline V CDR1 and CDR2: SEHNR, FQNEAQ (reference sequence). CDR3 length: 14 residues. The germline V and J ends were trimmed by 5 bases and 0 bases, with 10 bases remaining between them. This CDR3 reads CASSEIPANYGYTF. The CDR3 DNA reads as TGTGCCAGCAGCGAGATCCCTGCTAACTATGGCTACACCTTC.

As to this clone: Other DNA sequences in the sample encode the same CDR3. The rearrangement joins TRBV5-4 to TRBJ2-2; D is uncertain. V dropped 4 bases and J dropped 5 bases, with 3 bases sitting between them. Germline values: CDR1 SGHNT, CDR2 YYREEE (reference sequence). The CDR3 spans 11 residues. This CDR3 is CASSGTGELFF. The DNA of the CDR3 is TGTGCCAGCAGCGGTACCGGGGAGCTGTTTTTT.

Regarding this clone: The same CDR3 is also encoded by other DNA sequences in this sample. The J gene is TRBJ2-7, the V gene TRBV4-1, with D unclear. The CDR3 consists of 13 residues. Germline lookup yields CDR1 MGHRA and CDR2 YSYEKL. The V gene lost 3 bases and the J gene lost 0 bases, with 6 bases spanning the gap. The CDR3 here is CASSQVSSYEQYF. The CDR3 DNA sequence: TGCGCCAGCAGCCAGGTGAGCTCCTACGAGCAGTACTTC.

The genes are TRBV7-9 and TRBJ2-7, with a tentative D call TRBD2 (5 bases). The V gene's germline CDR1 is SEHNR and CDR2 FQNEAQ (reference sequence). Trimming pared 5 bases from V and 6 bases from J, leaving 8 bases between. The CDR3 loop spans 11 amino acids. In DNA, the CDR3 is TGTGCCAGCAGCCGTGAGGGCGAGCAGTACTTC. It encodes CASSREGEQYF. The variable domain in full, with the rest retrieved from reference TRBV7-9 and TRBJ2-7, is DTGVSQNPRHKITKRGQNVTFRCDPISEHNRLYWYRQTLGQGPEFLTYFQNEAQLEKSRLLSDRFSAERPKGSFSTLEIQRTEQGDSAMYLCASSREGEQYFGPGTRLTVT.

The CDR3 is CASSPPPGNSYEQYF. The CDR3 DNA reads as TGTGCCAGCTCACCACCCCCGGGAAACTCCTACGAGCAGTACTTC. The rearrangement uses TRBV18 and TRBJ2-7; D may be TRBD2 (5 bases). Germline V gene lookup returns CDR1 KGHSH and CDR2 LQKENI. The V gene lost 0 bases and the J gene lost 0 bases, with 9 bases spanning the gap. The CDR3 sequence is 15 residues long.

This clone was counted a single time. This chain connects TRBV27 to TRBJ1-2; possibly TRBD1 for D (5 bases). The CDR3 covers 15 residues. Germline CDR1 is MNHEY and CDR2 is SMNVEV (reference sequence). V was cut by 1 base and J by 2 bases, with 11 bases left in between. CDR3 residues: CASSLFQGSNYGYTF. As DNA, the CDR3 is TGTGCCAGCAGTTTATTTCAGGGATCGAACTATGGCTACACCTTC.

This chain links TRBV9 with TRBJ2-3; 12 nucleotides align to TRBD2. CDR3 length: 15 residues. The V segment lost 4 bases and the J segment 6 bases; nucleotides outside the gene matches: 6. Germline CDR1 SGDLS, CDR2 YYNGEE. Written as DNA, the CDR3 is TGTGCCAGCAGCTCTGTCGGGACTAGCGGGGATACGCAGTATTTT. Encoded protein: CASSSVGTSGDTQYF.

This sequence joins TRBV7-9 and TRBJ2-1; 13 bases agree with TRBD2. This CDR3 comprises 19 residues. Germline CDR1 SEHNR, CDR2 FQNEAQ (reference sequence). V trimming: 4 bases; J trimming: 8 bases; junction bases outside the gene matches: 17. The CDR3 spells CASSWTGLAGELGYDEQFF. In DNA form, the CDR3 reads TGTGCCAGCAGCTGGACCGGACTAGCGGGAGAATTGGGATACGATGAGCAGTTCTTC.

The V gene is TRBV7-9, the J gene TRBJ2-7, with D tentatively TRBD1 or TRBD2 (5 bases each). V dropped 0 bases and J dropped 5 bases, with 8 bases sitting between them. CDR3 length: 13 amino acids. The germline V gene encodes CDR1 SEHNR and CDR2 FQNEAQ (reference sequence). The CDR3 DNA sequence: TGTGCCAGCAGCTTAGCGGGACGGAACGAGCAGTACTTC. Translation gives CASSLAGRNEQYF.

The CDR3, as DNA: TGTGCCAGTAGGGCGGGGGGGAGCGATGGCTACACCTTC. Its translation is CASRAGGSDGYTF. This chain uses TRBV19 with TRBJ1-2, with D perhaps matching TRBD1 (5 bases). The germline CDR1 and CDR2 sequences are LNHDA and SQIVND (reference sequence). V was trimmed by 6 bases and J by 6 bases, leaving 14 bases between them. CDR3 size: 13 residues. Based on the CDR3 plus reference TRBV19 and TRBJ1-2, the full variable domain is DGGITQSPKYLFRKEGQNVTLSCEQNLNHDAMYWYRQDPGQGLRLIYYSQIVNDFQKGDIAEGYSVSREKKESFPLTVTSAQKNPTAFYLCASRAGGSDGYTFGSGTRLTVV.